Each of the 22 T cell receptor beta chains below was sequenced from the same sample in a study of blood T cell repertoires in COVID-19. Clones were sequenced by immunoSEQ multiplex PCR, and TCRdb holds only the in-frame ones, with some missing. Among about 200,000 clones listed, about 85% were seen once. Input material: peripheral blood. These receptors came from a man aged 55 to 70 with COVID-19, enrolled during active disease.

The chain joins TRBV4-2 to TRBJ2-6; TRBD1 agrees at 8 bases. Germline V gives CDR1 LGHNA, CDR2 YNFKEQ. With V trimmed by 3 bases and J by 2 bases, 6 bases remained unmatched. This CDR3 contains 17 residues. CDR3 amino acids: CASSQPPGGTGANVLTF. The CDR3 DNA reads as TGTGCCAGCAGCCAGCCACCAGGGGGCACTGGGGCCAACGTCCTGACTTTC.

This clone was observed once. The rearrangement uses TRBV4-1 and TRBJ2-5; D remains ambiguous. Germline CDR1 reads MGHRA; CDR2 reads YSYEKL. Trimming left V 2 bases short and J 0 bases short, with 10 bases between. The CDR3 contains 15 residues. The CDR3 protein is CASSQRRGYQETQYF. CDR3 sequence (DNA): TGCGCCAGCAGCCAACGGCGAGGTTACCAAGAGACCCAGTACTTC.

The gene calls are TRBV2 and TRBJ1-1; D unclear. V was clipped by 4 bases and J by 8 bases, with 8 bases between them. The CDR3 loop spans 11 amino acids. Germline V gene sequence: CDR1 SNHLY, CDR2 FYNNEI. In nucleotides, the CDR3 is TGTGCCAGCAGTGTTAACAGAGAAGCTTTCTTT. This encodes CASSVNREAFF.

The chain has TRBV5-1 and TRBJ1-2; TRBD1 aligns across 7 bases. The CDR3 sequence is 17 residues long. Germline V gene lookup returns CDR1 SGHRS and CDR2 YFSETQ. The ends lost 4 bases at V and 6 bases at J; junction bases unmatched: 18. Here the CDR3 reads CASSPSPGTDEPNGYTF. The CDR3 region has the DNA TGCGCCAGCAGCCCTTCCCCCGGGACAGATGAACCCAATGGCTACACCTTC.

The J gene is TRBJ1-2, the V gene TRBV28; D remains unclear. Germline V CDR1 and CDR2: MDHEN, SYDVKM. CDR3 length: 13 residues. The V end was cut by 2 bases, the J end by 4 bases, with 8 bases between. The CDR3 here is CASSLAPIYGYTF. DNA of the CDR3: TGTGCCAGCAGTTTAGCGCCGATCTATGGCTACACCTTC.

The chain recombines TRBV4-3 with TRBJ2-1, with TRBD1 matching over 11 bases. Germline V gene data show CDR1 as LGHNA and CDR2 as YSLEER. The CDR3 length is 16 residues. V trimming: 4 bases; J trimming: 6 bases; junction bases outside the gene matches: 8. CDR3 loop: CASSPIGQGAGNEQFF. The CDR3 bases are TGCGCCAGCAGCCCGATCGGACAGGGGGCGGGCAATGAGCAGTTCTTC.

V and J are TRBV2 and TRBJ1-1; 10 nucleotides match TRBD1. V shed 6 bases and J 0 bases; nucleotides not matched to a gene: 7. The CDR3 runs to 16 residues. Germline CDR1 is SNHLY and CDR2 is FYNNEI. CDR3 in amino acids: CASREGQGLLNTEAFF. The CDR3 nucleotides read TGTGCCAGCAGGGAGGGACAGGGGTTACTGAACACTGAAGCTTTCTTT.

V and J are TRBV5-6 and TRBJ1-1; TRBD1 matches 7 bases. V was clipped by 3 bases and J by 0 bases; unmatched bases: 17. The CDR3 length is 19 residues. Germline V gene data show CDR1 as SGHDT and CDR2 as YYEEEE. CDR3 in DNA: TGTGCCAGCAGCTCATTGGTCACCCTTACAGGGGAGGTGAACACTGAAGCTTTCTTT. It encodes CASSSLVTLTGEVNTEAFF.

This chain uses TRBV2 with TRBJ1-2; D gene ambiguous. Looked up from germline, CDR1 is SNHLY and CDR2 is FYNNEI. Trimming removed 5 bases at V and 4 bases at J, with 11 bases between. This CDR3 has 13 amino acids. The CDR3 region has the DNA TGTGCCAGCAGTCCTGACACGATCTATGGCTACACCTTC. It is translated as CASSPDTIYGYTF.

The sample holds a few counts of this clone. This chain links TRBV6-5 with TRBJ1-5; D ambiguous. Germline V gives CDR1 MNHEY, CDR2 SVGAGI. The CDR3 loop spans 13 amino acids. Trimming removed 3 bases from V and 4 bases from J, with 7 bases in between. DNA of the CDR3: TGTGCCAGCAGTTATAGGAGTAATCAGCCCCAGCATTTT. Translating it yields CASSYRSNQPQHF.

The chain carries TRBV12-3 or TRBV12-4 and TRBJ2-7; 8 bases agree with TRBD1. This CDR3 contains 12 residues. Trimming removed 5 bases from V and 6 bases from J; junction bases left unmatched: 3. The CDR3: CASSPQGVEQYF. DNA for the CDR3: TGTGCCAGCAGTCCACAGGGGGTCGAGCAGTACTTC.

The chain uses TRBV5-5 and TRBJ2-2; D might be TRBD2 (6 bases). The germline V gene encodes CDR1 SGHKS and CDR2 YYEKEE (reference sequence). The germline V and J ends were trimmed by 3 bases and 3 bases, with 6 bases remaining between them. The CDR3 covers 13 residues. The CDR3 loop reads CASSWRDTGELFF. CDR3 sequence (DNA): TGTGCCAGCAGCTGGAGGGACACCGGGGAGCTGTTTTTT.

The sample holds a few counts of this clone. The genes are TRBV6-5 and TRBJ1-5, with TRBD1 matching over 9 bases. J lost 5 bases, V lost 5 bases, and 7 bases had no gene match. Germline loops: CDR1 MNHEY, CDR2 SVGAGI. This CDR3 has 15 residues. This CDR3 reads CASSPGQGSYQPQHF. The CDR3 bases are TGTGCCAGCAGTCCAGGACAGGGGTCGTATCAGCCCCAGCATTTT.

This rearrangement joins TRBV4-1 to TRBJ1-5, with a tentative D call TRBD1 (5 bases). Between the trimmed V and J ends, which lost 0 bases and 4 bases, there was a span of 13 bases. The CDR3 sequence is 16 residues long. CDR1 and CDR2 (germline): MGHRA, YSYEKL. The CDR3 is CASSQEGGAFNQPQHF. The CDR3 bases are TGCGCCAGCAGCCAAGAAGGTGGGGCCTTTAATCAGCCCCAGCATTTT.

This chain uses TRBV18 with TRBJ1-1; 7 bases match TRBD1. Germline trimming cut 3 bases from V and 5 bases from J; bases unmatched to any gene: 9. This CDR3 spans 15 amino acids. The germline V gene encodes CDR1 KGHSH and CDR2 LQKENI. CDR3 loop: CASSPPKGARTEAFF. The CDR3 bases are TGTGCCAGCTCACCCCCGAAGGGGGCGAGGACTGAAGCTTTCTTT.

The chain uses TRBV7-2 and TRBJ1-2; maybe TRBD1 (6 bases). Trimming shortened V by 1 base and J by 8 bases, and 11 bases separated the two germline ends. The CDR3 totals 13 residues. The germline gives CDR1 SGHTA, CDR2 FQGNSA. The CDR3 coding sequence is TGTGCCAGCAGCTTAGTACCAGGGGAAGGCTACACCTTC. It codes for CASSLVPGEGYTF.

J is TRBJ2-3 and V is TRBV4-2, with 16 bases that match TRBD2. Germline CDR1 is LGHNA and CDR2 is YNFKEQ. CDR3 size: 17 residues. J lost 1 base, V lost 4 bases, and 2 bases had no gene match. CDR3 amino acids: CASSPGTSGRGTDTQYF. CDR3 bases: TGTGCCAGCAGCCCCGGGACTAGCGGGAGGGGCACAGATACGCAGTATTTT.

CDR3 bases: TGCGCCAGCAGCCAAGATCCCGCCCAGGGGTATGGCTACACCTTC. Encoded protein: CASSQDPAQGYGYTF. The chain carries TRBV4-3 and TRBJ1-2; a possible D gene is TRBD1 (6 bases). Germline V gene lookup returns CDR1 LGHNA and CDR2 YSLEER. The CDR3 covers 15 residues. V lost 0 bases and J lost 5, with 13 bases in between.

V and J are TRBV7-3 and TRBJ1-5; D uncertain. Germline CDR1 SGHTA, CDR2 FQGTGA. This CDR3 has 12 amino acids. Trimming cost V 4 bases and J 5 bases, with 6 bases left between them. The CDR3 DNA sequence: TGTGCCAGCAGCTCAAACTATCAGCCCCAGCATTTT. Amino acids: CASSSNYQPQHF.

The CDR3 sequence is CATRWTGGNTGELFF. The DNA for the CDR3 is TGTGCCACGCGGTGGACAGGGGGAAACACCGGGGAGCTGTTTTTT. The genes are TRBV5-4 and TRBJ2-2, with 10 bases fitting TRBD1. V gave up 9 bases and J gave up 2 bases; unmatched junction bases: 7. CDR1 is SGHNT, CDR2 YYREEE, per germline (reference sequence). The CDR3 consists of 15 residues.

The genes are TRBV20-1 and TRBJ1-1, with no clear D. This CDR3 region has 11 residues. V was clipped by 3 bases and J by 3 bases, with 5 bases between them. The germline V gene has CDR1 DFQATT and CDR2 SNEGSKA (reference sequence). CDR3 DNA: TGCAGTGCTAGGGCGGACACTGAAGCTTTCTTT. Amino acid sequence: CSARADTEAFF.

This chain links TRBV7-2 with TRBJ1-6; D is undetermined. The CDR3 runs to 12 residues. The germline V gene has CDR1 SGHTA and CDR2 FQGNSA. The V gene lost 1 base and the J gene lost 8 bases, with 3 bases spanning the gap. The CDR3 loop is CASSLGDSPLHF. CDR3 DNA sequence: TGTGCCAGCAGCTTAGGCGATTCACCCCTCCACTTT.